The text below deals with one TCR beta chain. Antigen: not known. The data stem from a study of OX40 agonist ivuxolimab in advanced cancers. Study summary: Earlier anti-PD-1, anti-PD-L1 or anti-CTLA-4 therapy was permitted; less than 50% had received some.

This table comes from immunoSEQ multiplex PCR, and its TCRdb copy is limited to in-frame clones, with some not included. The sample has some 50,000 clones, nearly 90% seen once. Study-wide results and limits: Both CD4+ and CD8+ T cell populations in blood had undergone clonal expansion by week 6 at 0.1 to 3.0 mg/kg.

The CDR3 has 15 residues. In germline, CDR1 is LNHDA, CDR2 SQIVND (reference sequence). The V segment lost 3 bases and the J segment 6 bases; nucleotides outside the gene matches: 7. Material: CD4+ or CD8+ T cells sorted from blood, obtained in a trial of the OX40 agonist ivuxolimab. This TCR was recovered from an adult with an advanced solid tumor such as melanoma, head and neck, liver or kidney cancer. V is TRBV19 and J is TRBJ1-4; 7 positions agree with TRBD1. CDR3 nucleotide sequence: TGTGCCAGTAGTATGACGACAGGGCAGCATGAAAAACTGTTTTTT. It translates to CASSMTTGQHEKLFF.